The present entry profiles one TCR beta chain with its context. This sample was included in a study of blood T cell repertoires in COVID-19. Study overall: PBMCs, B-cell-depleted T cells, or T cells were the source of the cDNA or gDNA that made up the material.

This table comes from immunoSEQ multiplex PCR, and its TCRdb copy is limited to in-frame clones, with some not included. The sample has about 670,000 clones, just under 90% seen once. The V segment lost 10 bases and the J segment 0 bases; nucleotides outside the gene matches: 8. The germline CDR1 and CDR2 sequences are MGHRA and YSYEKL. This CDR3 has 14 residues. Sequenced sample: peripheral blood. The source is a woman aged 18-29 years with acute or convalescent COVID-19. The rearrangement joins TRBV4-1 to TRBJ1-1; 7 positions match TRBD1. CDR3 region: CATTSTGLNTEAFF. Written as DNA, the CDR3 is TGCGCCACCACTTCGACAGGGCTGAACACTGAAGCTTTCTTT.